These 23 T cell receptor beta chains were sequenced from one sample in a study of blood T cell repertoires in COVID-19. Data came from immunoSEQ multiplex PCR; TCRdb stores just in-frame clones and leaves some out. Counted here are under 450,000 clones, 88% occurring once; the ten biggest clones make up approximately 12%. Material: peripheral blood. These TCRs come from a woman between 50 and 59 years old with COVID-19, enrolled during active disease.

The chain links TRBV30 to TRBJ1-2; 7 positions agree with TRBD1. CDR1 GTSNPN and CDR2 SVGIG come from the germline V gene (reference sequence). With V trimmed by 4 bases and J by 8 bases, 7 bases remained unmatched. The CDR3 is made up of 12 amino acids. CDR3 nucleotide sequence: TGTGCCTGGAACCCGACAGGGCACGGCTACACCTTC. Amino acids: CAWNPTGHGYTF.

V usage is TRBV19 and J usage is TRBJ1-3; TRBD1 is a possible D gene (6 bases). V was pared by 8 bases and J by 0 bases, with 8 bases between. The CDR3 has 13 amino acids. Per the germline V gene, CDR1 is LNHDA and CDR2 is SQIVND (reference sequence). CDR3 residues: CASGQTSGNTIYF. For the CDR3, the DNA is TGTGCCAGTGGACAGACCTCTGGAAACACCATATATTTT. The variable domain in full, with the rest retrieved from reference TRBV19 and TRBJ1-3, is DGGITQSPKYLFRKEGQNVTLSCEQNLNHDAMYWYRQDPGQGLRLIYYSQIVNDFQKGDIAEGYSVSREKKESFPLTVTSAQKNPTAFYLCASGQTSGNTIYFGEGSWLTVV.

The chain uses TRBV24-1 and TRBJ2-7, with 7 bases identical to TRBD1. Germline CDR1 KGHDR, CDR2 SFDVKD. Germline trimming cut 4 bases from V and 4 bases from J; bases unmatched to any gene: 6. CDR3 size: 14 residues. The CDR3 protein is CATSEGQGQYEQYF. The CDR3 nucleotides read TGTGCCACCAGTGAGGGGCAGGGACAGTACGAGCAGTACTTC.

The chain is built from TRBV28 and TRBJ2-5; D possibly corresponds to TRBD2 (6 bases). The CDR3 contains 12 residues. Trimming pared 11 bases from V and 1 base from J, leaving 11 bases between. Germline CDR1 is MDHEN and CDR2 is SYDVKM. As DNA, the CDR3 is TGTGCCTCGGGACTGGCCCAAGAGACCCAGTACTTC. Translation gives CASGLAQETQYF.

This chain joins TRBV5-1 and TRBJ2-3; D not resolved. This CDR3 has 14 residues. V was trimmed by 3 bases and J by 2 bases, leaving 10 bases between them. CDR1 is SGHRS, CDR2 YFSETQ, per germline. Written as DNA, the CDR3 is TGCGCCAGCAGCTCTTCCGTAGCCACAGATACGCAGTATTTT. It encodes CASSSSVATDTQYF.

The chain employs TRBV9 and TRBJ2-7; 7 positions match TRBD1. With 3 bases clipped from V and 3 bases from J, the junction kept 9 bases outside the gene matches. CDR1 is SGDLS and CDR2 is YYNGEE in the germline V gene. CDR3 size: 15 residues. CDR3 region: CASSEGRGYFYEQYF. For the CDR3, the DNA is TGTGCCAGCAGCGAGGGCAGGGGGTACTTCTACGAGCAGTACTTC.

The CDR3 region has the DNA TGTGCCAGCAGAACCACAGGGGGTTTCACAGATACGCAGTATTTT. It translates to CASRTTGGFTDTQYF. V gene TRBV7-9 combines with J gene TRBJ2-3, with TRBD1 matching over 8 bases. CDR1 SEHNR and CDR2 FQNEAQ come from the germline V gene (reference sequence). There are 15 residues in the CDR3. J gave up 2 bases and V 6 bases, and 7 bases lay outside the gene matches.

This chain connects TRBV4-1 to TRBJ2-6, with D possibly matching TRBD1 (5 bases). This CDR3 spans 19 amino acids. V was trimmed by 1 base and J by 0 bases, leaving 16 bases between them. Germline lookup yields CDR1 MGHRA and CDR2 YSYEKL. Here the CDR3 DNA reads TGCGCCAGCAGCCAAGCACCCAGGGTCCCAGCCTCTGGGGCCAACGTCCTGACTTTC. Protein: CASSQAPRVPASGANVLTF.

This chain links TRBV3-1 (or the pseudogene TRBV3-2) with TRBJ2-7; the match to TRBD1 covers 8 bases. The germline gives CDR1 LGHDT, CDR2 YNNKEL (reference sequence). The length of the CDR3 is 14 residues. V shed 1 base, J shed 6 bases, and the junction held 5 bases outside the gene matches. The CDR3 loop reads CASSQGGQGSEQYF. The CDR3 DNA reads TGTGCCAGCAGCCAAGGTGGACAGGGTAGCGAGCAGTACTTC.

The sample holds a few counts of this clone. This chain joins TRBV2 and TRBJ1-5; 8 bases match TRBD1. The CDR3 has 13 residues. V lost 9 bases, J lost 2 bases, and 3 bases stayed unmatched. Germline V lookup: CDR1 SNHLY, CDR2 FYNNEI. CDR3 sequence: CASTGQGNQPQHF. The CDR3 coding sequence is TGTGCCAGTACGGGACAGGGCAATCAGCCCCAGCATTTT.

The rearrangement uses TRBV5-1 and TRBJ2-7; 9 positions agree with TRBD1. Germline trimming cut 2 bases from V and 3 bases from J; bases unmatched to any gene: 3. CDR3 size: 14 residues. CDR1 is SGHRS and CDR2 is YFSETQ in the germline V gene. This chain's CDR3 is CASSLQGAHYEQYF. The CDR3 DNA sequence: TGCGCCAGCAGCTTACAGGGGGCACACTACGAGCAGTACTTC.

This chain uses TRBV28 with TRBJ2-6, with TRBD2 as a possible D gene (7 bases). Trimming stripped 4 bases from V and 0 bases from J, with 10 bases between. The CDR3 loop spans 16 amino acids. Germline CDR1 reads MDHEN; CDR2 reads SYDVKM. The CDR3: CASSSGGPSGANVLTF. CDR3 sequence (DNA): TGTGCCAGCAGTTCGGGGGGCCCCTCTGGGGCCAACGTCCTGACTTTC.

The chain joins TRBV5-1 to TRBJ1-6; TRBD1 matches 7 bases. The trim removed 5 bases at V and 7 bases at J, leaving 6 bases unmatched. CDR3 length: 14 residues. Germline CDR1 is SGHRS and CDR2 is YFSETQ. The DNA of the CDR3 is TGCGCCAGCAGTATCCGGGACAGAAATTCACCCCTCCACTTT. Encoded protein: CASSIRDRNSPLHF.

In its sample, this clone was seen many times. CDR3 residues: CASSRTSQDTDEQYF. CDR3 nucleotide sequence: TGTGCCAGTAGCCGTACATCCCAGGACACGGACGAGCAGTACTTC. J is TRBJ2-7 and V is TRBV19, with D perhaps TRBD1 (5 bases). This CDR3 is 15 amino acids long. V lost 6 bases and J lost 5, with 20 bases in between. Germline CDR1 LNHDA, CDR2 SQIVND (reference sequence).

The V call is TRBV14, the J call TRBJ1-4; D not certain. The V gene's germline CDR1 is SGHDN and CDR2 FVKESK. This CDR3 is built from 11 residues. V lost 6 bases, J lost 10 bases, and 9 bases lay in between. CDR3 bases: TGTGCCAGCAGTGAGGCCGGAAAACTGTTTTTT. As protein: CASSEAGKLFF.

The V call is TRBV14, the J call TRBJ2-4; D is unresolved. Germline V gene data show CDR1 as SGHDN and CDR2 as FVKESK. CDR3 size: 17 residues. V was clipped by 3 bases and J by 0 bases, with 15 bases between them. The CDR3 is CASSQAVVILAKNIQYF. The CDR3 DNA is TGTGCCAGCAGCCAGGCGGTCGTAATACTAGCCAAAAACATTCAGTACTTC. The variable domain in full, completed from reference TRBV14 and TRBJ2-4, reads EAGVTQFPSHSVIEKGQTVTLRCDPISGHDNLYWYRRVMGKEIKFLLHFVKESKQDESGMPNNRFLAERTGGTYSTLKVQPAELEDSGVYFCASSQAVVILAKNIQYFGAGTRLSVL.

The chain couples TRBV6-5 to TRBJ1-4, with TRBD1 identical over 8 bases. This CDR3 spans 15 amino acids. Germline-derived CDR1 and CDR2 are MNHEY and SVGAGI. V was clipped by 5 bases and J by 8 bases; unmatched bases: 10. The CDR3 bases are TGTGCCAGCAGTACACTACAGGGGGTCAGGGAAAAACTGTTTTTT. The encoded protein is CASSTLQGVREKLFF.

The V call is TRBV7-9, the J call TRBJ2-7, with a possible D match to TRBD1 (6 bases). Trimming shortened V by 4 bases and J by 5 bases, and 12 bases separated the two germline ends. The germline V gene has CDR1 SEHNR and CDR2 FQNEAQ (reference sequence). The CDR3 totals 13 residues. The CDR3 spells CASSYPGANEQYF. DNA for the CDR3: TGTGCCAGCAGCTACCCAGGGGCCAACGAGCAGTACTTC.

The chain is built from TRBV28 and TRBJ2-2, with a possible D match to TRBD2 (6 bases). The CDR3 spans 15 residues. Trimming removed 4 bases at V and 5 bases at J, with 14 bases between. The germline gives CDR1 MDHEN, CDR2 SYDVKM. The chain's CDR3 is CASSSGKAGTGELFF. DNA for the CDR3: TGTGCCAGCAGTTCCGGGAAAGCGGGTACCGGGGAGCTGTTTTTT.

The rearrangement joins TRBV5-6 to TRBJ1-5; D may be TRBD1 (6 bases). Germline CDR1 and CDR2: SGHDT and YYEEEE. With 2 bases removed from V and 6 bases from J, the gap between germline ends came to 12 bases. The CDR3 loop spans 14 amino acids. As DNA, the CDR3 is TGTGCCAGCAGCTTCACAGGGCAGGTTCAGCCCCAGCATTTT. Protein product: CASSFTGQVQPQHF.

The chain is built from TRBV7-9 and TRBJ2-1; D gene ambiguous. In germline, CDR1 is SEHNR, CDR2 FQNEAQ (reference sequence). V lost 4 bases and J lost 6, with 10 bases in between. The CDR3 sequence is 13 residues long. CDR3 sequence reads: CASSSLRFNEQFF. The CDR3 coding sequence is TGTGCCAGCAGCTCACTAAGGTTCAATGAGCAGTTCTTC.

In DNA form, the CDR3 reads TGTGCCAGCTCACCGGGGTCAGGGAATGAGCAGTTCTTC. Amino acids: CASSPGSGNEQFF. The chain couples TRBV18 to TRBJ2-1, with D perhaps matching TRBD1 (5 bases). V was trimmed by 3 bases and J by 7 bases, leaving 10 bases between them. Germline CDR1 is KGHSH and CDR2 is LQKENI. The CDR3 contains 13 residues.

This sequence joins TRBV30 and TRBJ1-5; D not resolved. V lost 2 bases, J lost 3 bases, and 8 bases lay in between. Germline V gene lookup returns CDR1 GTSNPN and CDR2 SVGIG (reference sequence). The CDR3 contains 13 residues. The CDR3 DNA reads TGTGCCTGGAGTCAGACACCCAATCAGCCCCAGCATTTT. This translates into CAWSQTPNQPQHF.